The 26 T cell receptor beta chains below all came from one sample that was sequenced in a study of cytomegalovirus exposure and HLA in healthy donors. The PCR ran on 60 Vbeta and 13 Jbeta primers. The repertoire was sequenced with immunoSEQ multiplex PCR; TCRdb's copy has only in-frame clones and lacks some. The sample includes roughly 130,000 clones, over 60% of them seen just once. The sequenced sample consisted of PBMCs. These receptors came from a young man in good health and CMV-seronegative.

J is TRBJ1-6 and V is TRBV27, with D possibly being TRBD1 (5 bases). CDR3 length: 14 residues. Trimming took 0 bases from V and 10 from J, leaving 10 bases between them. The germline CDR1 and CDR2 sequences are MNHEY and SMNVEV (reference sequence). The CDR3 bases are TGTGCCAGCAGTTTATCTCAGGGATCATCACCCCTCCACTTT. This gives the protein CASSLSQGSSPLHF.

The V gene is TRBV18, the J gene TRBJ1-5, with D tentatively TRBD1 (5 bases). Deletions cut 3 bases from V and 2 bases from J, with 11 bases between. The CDR3 totals 15 residues. Per the germline V gene, CDR1 is KGHSH and CDR2 is LQKENI. The CDR3: CASSPGGGGNQPQHF. CDR3 nucleotides: TGTGCCAGCTCACCCGGGGGAGGGGGCAATCAGCCCCAGCATTTT.

The chain employs TRBV15 and TRBJ2-2; a weak D match, TRBD2 (5 bases). From germline, CDR1 is LNHNV and CDR2 YYDKDF (reference sequence). The CDR3 spans 16 residues. V lost 0 bases to trimming and J lost 3 bases, with 11 bases between them. DNA of the CDR3: TGTGCCACCAGCAGAGATCTCGAGAGGGACACCGGGGAGCTGTTTTTT. It encodes CATSRDLERDTGELFF. The whole variable domain, filled in from reference TRBV15 and TRBJ2-2, reads DAMVIQNPRYQVTQFGKPVTLSCSQTLNHNVMYWYQQKSSQAPKLLFHYYDKDFNNEADTPDNFQSRRPNTSFCFLDIRSPGLGDTAMYLCATSRDLERDTGELFFGEGSRLTVL.

V is TRBV27 and J is TRBJ2-3; tentative D call: TRBD1 (6 bases). The germline V gene has CDR1 MNHEY and CDR2 SMNVEV (reference sequence). V lost 5 bases and J 6 bases, leaving 15 bases between the germline ends. The CDR3 sequence is 14 residues long. The CDR3, as DNA: TGTGCCAGCAGTCGAATCACTAGGGGGGATACGCAGTATTTT. Its protein product is CASSRITRGDTQYF.

The chain links TRBV19 to TRBJ2-7; 9 nucleotides match TRBD1. The CDR3 covers 15 residues. Germline-derived CDR1 and CDR2 are LNHDA and SQIVND (reference sequence). The V segment lost 3 bases and the J segment 2 bases; nucleotides outside the gene matches: 5. The CDR3 DNA is TGTGCCAGTAGTATTACGGACAGGGGACCCTACGAGCAGTACTTC. It yields the protein CASSITDRGPYEQYF.

This chain connects TRBV28 to TRBJ2-2, with 7 nucleotides matching TRBD1. V shed 5 bases and J 4 bases; nucleotides not matched to a gene: 7. The CDR3 is made up of 15 amino acids. Germline CDR1 reads MDHEN; CDR2 reads SYDVKM. CDR3 nucleotides: TGTGCCAGCAGTACCCCCGGGACAGCCACCGGGGAGCTGTTTTTT. It yields the protein CASSTPGTATGELFF.

The chain links TRBV15 to TRBJ1-3; the match to TRBD1 covers 8 bases. There are 20 residues in the CDR3. Germline V gene lookup returns CDR1 LNHNV and CDR2 YYDKDF (reference sequence). The ends lost 3 bases at V and 0 bases at J; junction bases unmatched: 16. CDR3 sequence (DNA): TGTGCCACCAGCAGTGCCTGGAGGACAGGGCGCCACATCTCTGGAAACACCATATATTTT. It codes for CATSSAWRTGRHISGNTIYF. The full variable domain, completed using reference TRBV15 and TRBJ1-3, is DAMVIQNPRYQVTQFGKPVTLSCSQTLNHNVMYWYQQKSSQAPKLLFHYYDKDFNNEADTPDNFQSRRPNTSFCFLDIRSPGLGDTAMYLCATSSAWRTGRHISGNTIYFGEGSWLTVV.

The rearrangement links TRBV9 to TRBJ2-5; 9 nucleotides match TRBD2. The CDR3 totals 15 residues. J was trimmed by 5 bases and V by 0 bases; bases with no gene match: 5. Germline CDR1 SGDLS, CDR2 YYNGEE. This CDR3 is CASSVAAGGLETQYF. The CDR3 DNA sequence: TGTGCCAGCAGCGTAGCTGCGGGAGGGTTGGAGACCCAGTACTTC. Combining the CDR3 with reference TRBV9 and TRBJ2-5 gives the whole variable domain DSGVTQTPKHLITATGQRVTLRCSPRSGDLSVYWYQQSLDQGLQFLIQYYNGEERAKGNILERFSAQQFPDLHSELNLSSLELGDSALYFCASSVAAGGLETQYFGPGTRLLVL.

The genes are TRBV28 and TRBJ2-7; D is perhaps TRBD1 (5 bases). The germline CDR1 and CDR2 sequences are MDHEN and SYDVKM. This CDR3 is built from 12 residues. Trimming left V 7 bases short and J 2 bases short, with 9 bases between. CDR3 in amino acids: CASIDSAYEQYF. DNA for the CDR3: TGTGCCAGCATCGACAGTGCCTACGAGCAGTACTTC.

In DNA, the CDR3 is TGTGCCACCAGCAGAGATACGGTACTAGCCAAAAACATTCAGTACTTC. Its translation is CATSRDTVLAKNIQYF. The rearrangement links TRBV15 to TRBJ2-4; D is unclear. Looked up from germline, CDR1 is LNHNV and CDR2 is YYDKDF (reference sequence). V was cut by 0 bases and J by 0 bases, with 9 bases left in between. The CDR3 is 16 amino acids.

The rearrangement uses TRBV7-9 and TRBJ2-7, with 8 nucleotides matching TRBD1. The V segment lost 2 bases and the J segment 3 bases; nucleotides outside the gene matches: 3. The length of the CDR3 is 14 residues. From germline, CDR1 is SEHNR and CDR2 FQNEAQ (reference sequence). CDR3 in amino acids: CASSLLGQGYEQYF. DNA for the CDR3: TGTGCCAGCAGCTTACTCGGACAGGGCTACGAGCAGTACTTC.

The chain joins TRBV4-1 to TRBJ1-5; TRBD1 matches at 10 bases. This CDR3 region has 17 residues. Germline-derived CDR1 and CDR2 are MGHRA and YSYEKL. Trimming removed 3 bases from V and 6 bases from J; junction bases left unmatched: 11. The CDR3 loop is CASSHTLVDRGTQPQHF. In DNA, the CDR3 is TGCGCCAGCAGCCACACCCTCGTGGACAGGGGGACTCAGCCCCAGCATTTT.

The rearrangement links TRBV5-1 to TRBJ2-5; 9 bases align to TRBD1. The CDR3 is 14 amino acids. Germline V gene lookup returns CDR1 SGHRS and CDR2 YFSETQ. The V gene end was trimmed by 4 bases and the J gene end by 11 bases; junction bases not matched to a gene: 12. DNA for the CDR3: TGCGCCAGCAGCCCTGGGGACAGGGACCGGTTTCAGTACTTC. Protein sequence: CASSPGDRDRFQYF.

This sequence joins TRBV27 and TRBJ1-1; no clear D. The ends were cut back, 4 bases at V and 0 bases at J, with 12 bases in the middle. Germline values: CDR1 MNHEY, CDR2 SMNVEV (reference sequence). This CDR3 comprises 15 residues. The CDR3 loop is CASSSYTEVNTEAFF. CDR3 sequence (DNA): TGTGCCAGCAGTTCTTATACTGAAGTGAACACTGAAGCTTTCTTT.

V usage is TRBV9 and J usage is TRBJ2-1; possibly TRBD1 for D (5 bases). V was trimmed by 0 bases and J by 2 bases, leaving 12 bases between them. The CDR3 runs 16 residues. Germline V lookup: CDR1 SGDLS, CDR2 YYNGEE. Here the CDR3 reads CASSVDLRGAYNEQFF. The CDR3 coding sequence is TGTGCCAGCAGCGTAGATTTAAGGGGCGCCTACAATGAGCAGTTCTTC.

The chain recombines TRBV6-6 with TRBJ1-3; D unclear. The CDR3 spans 14 residues. V was trimmed by 4 bases and J by 0 bases, leaving 7 bases between them. CDR1 and CDR2 (germline): MNHNY, SVGAGI (reference sequence). The CDR3 DNA reads TGTGCCAGCAGTTCGTTAGTCTCTGGAAACACCATATATTTT. Its translation is CASSSLVSGNTIYF.

The rearrangement joins TRBV4-3 to TRBJ2-1, with TRBD2 matching 11 bases. Germline CDR1 reads LGHNA; CDR2 reads YSLEER. J gave up 9 bases and V 3 bases, and 4 bases lay outside the gene matches. The CDR3 spans 14 residues. CDR3 in amino acids: CASSQPGLAGEQFF. CDR3 DNA sequence: TGCGCCAGCAGCCAGCCAGGACTAGCGGGTGAGCAGTTCTTC.

This sequence joins TRBV18 and TRBJ1-5, with D hard to call. The V gene's germline CDR1 is KGHSH and CDR2 LQKENI. This CDR3 comprises 15 residues. Trimming cost V 0 bases and J 11 bases, with 17 bases left between them. The CDR3 nucleotides are TGTGCCAGCTCACCACCGCTCTCGGGGAGTGGGGCCCAGCATTTT. Its protein product is CASSPPLSGSGAQHF.

The chain has TRBV5-1 and TRBJ2-5, with TRBD1 as a possible D gene (6 bases). The germline V and J ends were trimmed by 0 bases and 9 bases, with 15 bases remaining between them. CDR3 length equals 14 residues. Germline CDR1 reads SGHRS; CDR2 reads YFSETQ. The CDR3 region is CASSLGGLRESQYF. The CDR3 DNA sequence: TGCGCCAGCAGCTTGGGGGGGCTCCGTGAGTCCCAGTACTTC.

This CDR3 reads CASTHQNPSQETQYF. The CDR3 nucleotides read TGCGCCAGCACTCACCAGAACCCCTCCCAAGAGACCCAGTACTTC. V usage is TRBV5-1 and J usage is TRBJ2-5, with no clear D. The CDR3 spans 15 residues. Per the germline V gene, CDR1 is SGHRS and CDR2 is YFSETQ. Between the trimmed V and J ends, which lost 6 bases and 1 base, there was a span of 16 bases.

The rearrangement uses TRBV9 and TRBJ2-1, with TRBD2 identical over 10 bases. The CDR3 sequence is 15 residues long. Germline values: CDR1 SGDLS, CDR2 YYNGEE. V dropped 4 bases and J dropped 4; count of bases not matched to a gene: 5. Written as DNA, the CDR3 is TGTGCCAGCAGCCTCGGGACTAGCGTTTACAATGAGCAGTTCTTC. This codes for CASSLGTSVYNEQFF.

The rearrangement joins TRBV7-9 to TRBJ2-3; possible D gene TRBD1, 7 bases. V shed 5 bases and J shed 0 bases, with 21 bases lying between them. The CDR3 extends over 18 amino acids. From germline, CDR1 is SEHNR and CDR2 FQNEAQ (reference sequence). In DNA form, the CDR3 reads TGTGCCAGCAGCCAAGGAGGGGTCCCGGGACAGAGCACAGATACGCAGTATTTT. Protein product: CASSQGGVPGQSTDTQYF.

This chain joins TRBV27 and TRBJ2-6, with 10 bases that match TRBD1. CDR1 MNHEY and CDR2 SMNVEV come from the germline V gene (reference sequence). Unmatched junction bases numbered 14, after V lost 6 bases and J lost 6 bases. This CDR3 comprises 18 residues. Here the CDR3 reads CASSRTGTGAGEANVLTF. The CDR3 coding sequence is TGTGCCAGCAGCAGAACAGGGACAGGGGCGGGTGAGGCCAACGTCCTGACTTTC.

This chain connects TRBV7-8 to TRBJ2-7; D gene ambiguous. The CDR3 runs 16 residues. Germline V gene sequence: CDR1 SGHVS, CDR2 FQNEAQ. V lost 1 base to trimming and J lost 0 bases, with 13 bases between them. DNA of the CDR3: TGTGCCAGCAGCTTAGTCTCACCTAAAAGCTCCTACGAGCAGTACTTC. It encodes CASSLVSPKSSYEQYF.

This clone was observed a handful of times. The chain links TRBV30 to TRBJ1-6; TRBD1 is a possible D gene (5 bases). This CDR3 is 17 amino acids long. CDR1 and CDR2 from the germline V gene are GTSNPN and SVGIG (reference sequence). Trimming pared 2 bases from V and 0 bases from J, leaving 14 bases between. The CDR3 bases are TGTGCCTGGAGTCGTGGGGCCACAAGCTCCTATAATTCACCCCTCCACTTT. It is translated as CAWSRGATSSYNSPLHF.

This chain joins TRBV6-5 and TRBJ1-3; the D gene is possibly TRBD1 (6 bases). V was pared by 5 bases and J by 9 bases, with 14 bases between. The CDR3 spans 13 residues. Per the germline V gene, CDR1 is MNHEY and CDR2 is SVGAGI. The CDR3 loop reads CASSPDRKGTIYF. The CDR3 DNA reads as TGTGCCAGCAGTCCTGACAGGAAGGGCACCATATATTTT.